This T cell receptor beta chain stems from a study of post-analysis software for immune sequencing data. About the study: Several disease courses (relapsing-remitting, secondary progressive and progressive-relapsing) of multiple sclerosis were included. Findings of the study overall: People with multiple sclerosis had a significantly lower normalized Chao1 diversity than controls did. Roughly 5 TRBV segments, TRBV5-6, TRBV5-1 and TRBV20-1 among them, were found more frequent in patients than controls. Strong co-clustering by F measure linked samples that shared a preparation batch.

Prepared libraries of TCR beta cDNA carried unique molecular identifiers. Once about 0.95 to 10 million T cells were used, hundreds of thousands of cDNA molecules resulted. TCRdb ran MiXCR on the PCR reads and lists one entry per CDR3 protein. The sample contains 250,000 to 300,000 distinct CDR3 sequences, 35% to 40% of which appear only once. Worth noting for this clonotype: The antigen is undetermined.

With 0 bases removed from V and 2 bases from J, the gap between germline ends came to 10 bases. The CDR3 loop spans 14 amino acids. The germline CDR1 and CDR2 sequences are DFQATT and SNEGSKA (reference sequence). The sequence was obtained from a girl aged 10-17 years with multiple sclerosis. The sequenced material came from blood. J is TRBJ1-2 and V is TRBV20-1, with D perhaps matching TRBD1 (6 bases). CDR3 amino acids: CSARDAGANYGYTF. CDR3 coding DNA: TGCAGTGCTAGAGATGCGGGGGCGAACTATGGCTACACCTTC.